The 21 T cell receptor beta chains presented below share a single source sample, sequenced in a study of blood T cell repertoires in COVID-19. TCRdb keeps only in-frame clones here, not all; method: immunoSEQ multiplex PCR. The sample consists of roughly 140,000 clones, under 85% of them appearing once. The sequencing sample was made of peripheral blood. The receptors were sampled from a human donor in a cohort sampled during active COVID-19.

CDR3 sequence (DNA): TGTGCCAGCAGCTTAGTGGGGACAGGGAATCAGCCCCAGCATTTT. Encoded protein: CASSLVGTGNQPQHF. The chain combines TRBV7-2 with TRBJ1-5; 9 nucleotides match TRBD1. This CDR3 is built from 15 residues. CDR1 is SGHTA and CDR2 is FQGNSA in the germline V gene. V gave up 1 base and J gave up 4 bases; unmatched junction bases: 2.

This clone turned up a few times. V and J are TRBV12-3 or TRBV12-4 and TRBJ2-1, with D maybe TRBD2 (5 bases). V was pared by 7 bases and J by 6 bases, with 10 bases between. The CDR3 is 12 amino acids. The chain's CDR3 is CASTDYTNEQFF. The CDR3, as DNA: TGTGCCAGCACCGACTACACCAATGAGCAGTTCTTC.

The rearrangement links TRBV7-8 to TRBJ2-7; unclear D gene. Germline V lookup: CDR1 SGHVS, CDR2 FQNEAQ. Trimming pared 5 bases from V and 2 bases from J, leaving 13 bases between. The CDR3 has 14 residues. This CDR3 reads CASSLRGGPYEQYF. For the CDR3, the DNA is TGTGCCAGCAGCCTCCGCGGCGGCCCCTACGAGCAGTACTTC. Variable domain in full (rest from reference TRBV7-8 and TRBJ2-7): GAGVSQSPRYKVAKRGQDVALRCDPISGHVSLFWYQQALGQGPEFLTYFQNEAQLDKSGLPSDRFFAERPEGSVSTLKIQRTQQEDSAVYLCASSLRGGPYEQYFGPGTRLTVT.

The genes are TRBV7-2 and TRBJ2-2; TRBD2 aligns across 10 bases. This CDR3 is built from 18 residues. CDR1 and CDR2 (germline): SGHTA, FQGNSA. After removal of 2 bases from V and 4 bases from J, the junction contained 10 bases not matched to a gene. This CDR3 is CASSLRLAGASGTGELFF. The CDR3, as DNA: TGTGCCAGCAGCTTACGGCTAGCGGGGGCCTCGGGCACCGGGGAGCTGTTTTTT.

V usage is TRBV6-2 or TRBV6-3 and J usage is TRBJ2-3; 7 positions match TRBD1. CDR1 is MNHEY, CDR2 SVGEGT, per germline. V shed 2 bases, J shed 1 base, and the junction held 9 bases outside the gene matches. The CDR3 is made up of 17 amino acids. Here the CDR3 DNA reads TGTGCCAGCAGTTACCCTTGGGACAGTCTCCGCACAGATACGCAGTATTTT. It specifies CASSYPWDSLRTDTQYF.

The rearrangement joins TRBV14 to TRBJ1-1; D unclear. The CDR3 is 14 amino acids. Germline V gene data show CDR1 as SGHDN and CDR2 as FVKESK. Trimming cost V 0 bases and J 6 bases, with 11 bases left between them. The CDR3 region is CASSQDTDSPEAFF. DNA of the CDR3: TGTGCCAGCAGCCAAGATACGGACTCGCCTGAAGCTTTCTTT.

The genes are TRBV5-6 and TRBJ1-2; TRBD1 matches at 7 bases. Germline CDR1 reads SGHDT; CDR2 reads YYEEEE. V dropped 4 bases and J dropped 7; count of bases not matched to a gene: 7. The CDR3 covers 13 residues. The CDR3 region is CASSTRQGSGYTF. The CDR3 nucleotides read TGTGCCAGCAGCACCCGACAGGGTTCTGGCTACACCTTC. The entire variable domain, with the rest obtained from reference TRBV5-6 and TRBJ1-2, is as follows: DAGVTQSPTHLIKTRGQQVTLRCSPKSGHDTVSWYQQALGQGPQFIFQYYEEEERQRGNFPDRFSGHQFPNYSSELNVNALLLGDSALYLCASSTRQGSGYTFGSGTRLTVV.

The V gene is TRBV19, the J gene TRBJ1-3, with 8 bases aligning to TRBD1. The germline gives CDR1 LNHDA, CDR2 SQIVND (reference sequence). The CDR3 runs to 14 residues. The V and J ends lost 5 bases and 4 bases, in that order; junction bases with no gene match: 4. The CDR3 reads CASSGTGQGNTIYF. CDR3 sequence (DNA): TGTGCCAGTAGTGGGACAGGCCAAGGAAACACCATATATTTT.

The gene calls are TRBV3-1 (or the pseudogene TRBV3-2) and TRBJ1-2; unclear D gene. Trimming left V 1 base short and J 4 bases short, with 7 bases between. Germline V lookup: CDR1 LGHDT, CDR2 YNNKEL (reference sequence). The CDR3 has 13 residues. In DNA, the CDR3 is TGTGCCAGCAGCCAAGGAGGCAGCTATGGCTACACCTTC. Translating gives CASSQGGSYGYTF.

The chain recombines TRBV6-5 with TRBJ1-2, with unresolved D. V was cut by 6 bases and J by 5 bases, with 10 bases left in between. CDR1 is MNHEY, CDR2 SVGAGI, per germline. The CDR3 sequence is 12 residues long. The CDR3 sequence is CASRRDFYGYTF. The CDR3 region has the DNA TGTGCCAGCAGGAGAGACTTTTATGGCTACACCTTC.

The rearrangement uses TRBV4-1 and TRBJ1-5, with TRBD1 matching over 8 bases. Germline V gives CDR1 MGHRA, CDR2 YSYEKL. This CDR3 is built from 15 residues. V lost 0 bases and J lost 6; bases outside the gene matches: 4. The chain's CDR3 is CASSQDMDRVQPQHF. DNA for the CDR3: TGCGCCAGCAGCCAAGATATGGACAGGGTTCAGCCCCAGCATTTT.

This clone came up once. J is TRBJ1-5 and V is TRBV7-2; tentative D call: TRBD1 (6 bases). The CDR3 length is 14 residues. Germline assignment: CDR1 SGHTA and CDR2 FQGNSA. Trimming left V 5 bases short and J 0 bases short, with 8 bases between. CDR3 region: CASSTDSSNQPQHF. The DNA of the CDR3 is TGTGCCAGCAGCACGGACAGTAGCAATCAGCCCCAGCATTTT.

This chain links TRBV6-5 with TRBJ1-2; maybe TRBD1 (5 bases). V was trimmed by 6 bases and J by 8 bases, leaving 16 bases between them. CDR3 length: 13 residues. CDR1 MNHEY and CDR2 SVGAGI come from the germline V gene. This chain's CDR3 is CASRGPRGYGYTF. As DNA, the CDR3 is TGTGCCAGCAGGGGACCGCGGGGCTACGGCTACACCTTC.

With respect to this clone: At one end the junction does not follow the germline gene, possibly because of a read error. This chain uses TRBV7-7 with TRBJ2-2; no reliable D call. CDR3 length: 12 amino acids. Germline-derived CDR1 and CDR2 are SSHAT and FNYEAQ (reference sequence). The DNA of the CDR3 is TGTGCTAGCAGCTCCACTCCCGGGGAGCTGTTTTTT. It is translated as CASSSTPGELFF.

This chain connects TRBV9 to TRBJ2-1; 12 bases match TRBD2. Germline lookup yields CDR1 SGDLS and CDR2 YYNGEE. V trimming: 0 bases; J trimming: 3 bases; junction bases outside the gene matches: 7. This CDR3 has 18 residues. The CDR3 reads CASSVALAGGSVYNEQFF. The CDR3 DNA follows: TGTGCCAGCAGCGTAGCTCTAGCGGGGGGGTCGGTCTACAATGAGCAGTTCTTC.

V is TRBV25-1 and J is TRBJ2-1; 10 nucleotides align to TRBD1. The germline CDR1 and CDR2 sequences are MGHDK and SYGVNS. V dropped 4 bases and J dropped 4; count of bases not matched to a gene: 4. CDR3 length: 15 residues. CDR3 bases: TGTGCCAGCAGTGTCCCGGGACAGGGGTACAATGAGCAGTTCTTC. Translation gives CASSVPGQGYNEQFF.

V and J are TRBV4-3 and TRBJ1-4, with D unclear. CDR3 length: 18 amino acids. Trimming cost V 5 bases and J 0 bases, with 19 bases left between them. In germline, CDR1 is LGHNA, CDR2 YSLEER. CDR3 coding DNA: TGCGCCAGCAGCACAAGTAGGACTCTCCGTGCAACTAATGAAAAACTGTTTTTT. Its protein product is CASSTSRTLRATNEKLFF.

The CDR3 region has the DNA TGTGCCAGCAGCCGGGAGACCTTTCTCGAGCAGTACTTC. Translation: CASSRETFLEQYF. The chain combines TRBV6-5 with TRBJ2-7, with a weak D call TRBD2 (6 bases). V lost 6 bases and J 6 bases, leaving 15 bases between the germline ends. This CDR3 is 13 amino acids long. Germline V gene sequence: CDR1 MNHEY, CDR2 SVGAGI.

This clone was recorded a few times. This chain links TRBV7-9 with TRBJ1-4; 9 bases match TRBD1. Germline CDR1 SEHNR, CDR2 FQNEAQ (reference sequence). J gave up 11 bases and V 4 bases, and 8 bases lay outside the gene matches. The CDR3 covers 14 residues. CDR3 region: CASSSTGDRVKLFF. The DNA of the CDR3 is TGTGCCAGCAGCTCCACTGGGGACAGGGTGAAACTGTTTTTT. The entire variable domain, with the rest obtained from reference TRBV7-9 and TRBJ1-4, is as follows: DTGVSQNPRHKITKRGQNVTFRCDPISEHNRLYWYRQTLGQGPEFLTYFQNEAQLEKSRLLSDRFSAERPKGSFSTLEIQRTEQGDSAMYLCASSSTGDRVKLFFGSGTQLSVL.

The J gene is TRBJ2-4, the V gene TRBV28; no reliable D call. The CDR3 totals 13 residues. V was clipped by 4 bases and J by 9 bases, with 13 bases between them. Germline V gene sequence: CDR1 MDHEN, CDR2 SYDVKM. CDR3 loop: CASSSSNPGIQYF. The CDR3, as DNA: TGTGCCAGCAGTTCCTCCAACCCCGGCATTCAGTACTTC.

This chain links TRBV5-1 with TRBJ1-1; D is possibly TRBD1 (6 bases). V dropped 0 bases and J dropped 2 bases, with 14 bases sitting between them. Per the germline V gene, CDR1 is SGHRS and CDR2 is YFSETQ. This CDR3 is built from 16 residues. The CDR3 nucleotides read TGCGCCAGCAGCTTGGTCCCGGGACAACTTAACACTGAAGCTTTCTTT. Its protein product is CASSLVPGQLNTEAFF.